This TCR beta chain derives from a study of relationships among human T cell subsets (dated by TCRdb to the early 2010s). For context, the study as a whole: Sequencing was performed on eight distinct blood T cell populations: pan T, CD8 cytotoxic, regulatory, Th1, Th2, naive plus transitional, activated and memory cells. Overall study results and their limits: No statistically significant differences in V, D and J usage, CDR3 length or N-nucleotide additions were observed among the seven subsets. T cell counts went unrecorded for a couple of pan T samples, which were processed alongside pan B cells. The substantial sharing of CDR3s among Th1, Th2 and regulatory T cells was interpreted as suggesting that cell fate choices are stochastic. Over 50% of CD8+ cytotoxic sequences belonged to clones with over 100 reads, whereas regulatory and Th2 subsets showed few such clones. A CD4+CD8+ double-positive population could not be ruled out by the bead-based sorting.

T cell subsets were isolated with Miltenyi superparamagnetic beads coated with subset-specific monoclonal antibodies. All T cell populations were isolated from peripheral blood. Whole blood was subjected to Ficoll separation to obtain mononuclear cells, from which monocytes were subsequently depleted using anti-CD14 microbeads. The isolated cell populations were resuspended in RNAprotect reagent immediately. The pan T sample consisted of CD3+ T cells in general. Details on this clonotype: The clone's antigen remains unknown. Lacking the conserved final phenylalanine or tryptophan, this CDR3 likely reflects a read error.

Preparation of the library involved multiplex PCR. This sample was sequenced with a 454 GS FLX. Semiquantitative ARM-PCR was used to amplify the TCR alpha and beta CDR3 regions from mRNA. In ARM-PCR, tagged nested gene-specific primers were used first, and communal superprimers then performed exponential amplification. Before the second amplification round was performed on first-round PCR products, the nested primers were removed by exonuclease. The amplicons were sequenced on the 454 platform, a system that can rapidly sequence millions of DNA fragments without cloning bias. A read was counted as effective if the read could be mapped to both V and J germline segments. The paper's data handling went like this. Reads were assigned to germline V, D and J segments with IRmap, which uses pyromap, a Smith-Waterman modification adapted to 454 sequencing errors. To filter D-beta assignments, cutoffs were set at the 99th percentile of the alignment scores obtained from simulated random sequences. CDR3 was defined as the amino acids lying between the conserved V-segment Y[YFLI]C motif and the J-segment [FW]GXGT motif. Repertoire diversity was estimated with a compound Poisson process model previously applied to large-scale EST data. A procedure for detecting cross-contamination was applied so that sample contamination could be argued against as the origin of shared CDR3s. TCRdb handled the public reads itself, with Q25 trimming in fastp and clone calling in MiXCR, and kept productive beta chains. Records with the same CDR3 protein are collapsed into one entry carrying the most frequent genes and DNA. The V and J calls and clone size come from TCRdb's table, not from the authors' own analysis. The sample has around 15,000 distinct CDR3 sequences on record, roughly 60% of them singletons. Of the sample, around 37% is held by the ten largest clones.

The clonotype originates from a man aged 40-50 years in good health. The specimen sequenced was total T cells sorted from blood. Reading the label with the study, this specimen's cell subset or site is: CD3+ T cells in general.

The encoded CDR3 is CASSQDSGVPQHL. The DNA reads as follows: TGCGCCAGCAGCCAAGATTCTGGGGTCCCCCAGCATCTT. The sequence is built from TRBV4-1 and TRBJ1-5, with an unclear D gene assignment. CDR1 MGHRA and CDR2 YSYEKL are derived from the germline V gene. V sheds 0 bases and J sheds 10 bases, leaving 10 bases between their ends. The CDR3 totals 13 residues, both ends included. The sequence is cut down to CDR3 DNA, 39 bases in frame from base 1.